This is a list of T cell receptor beta chains from one sample in a study of OX40 agonist ivuxolimab in advanced cancers. Repertoires were generated with immunoSEQ multiplex PCR, while TCRdb's copy carries only in-frame clones and drops some. Of around 85,000 clones listed, about 89% are singletons. The specimen was CD4+ or CD8+ T cells sorted from blood, collected in a trial of the OX40 agonist ivuxolimab. The receptors shown here come from an adult with an advanced solid tumor such as melanoma, head and neck, liver or kidney cancer. The CDR3 runs from the conserved cysteine through the conserved F or W. The order of the fields is J gene, clone size, V gene, D gene, CDR3 DNA, CDR3 protein. The D gene is left open where the match is weak. Size values are once, few and many counts, or a class for expanded clones, and some rows have none.

J: TRBJ2-2
size: .
V: TRBV7-7
D: .
DNA: TGTGCTAGCAGCTTAGCAGGCACCGGGGAGCTGTTTTTT
CDR3: CASSLAGTGELFF

J: TRBJ2-1
size: .
V: TRBV11-3
D: TRBD2
DNA: TGTGCCAGCAGCTTTTCGAGTAGCGGGAGGGATGAGCAGTTCTTC
CDR3: CASSFSSSGRDEQFF

J: TRBJ2-7
size: .
V: TRBV2
D: .
DNA: TGTGCCAGCAGTGTCTCCCTTGATGTTGTGCAGTACTTC
CDR3: CASSVSLDVVQYF

J: TRBJ2-7
size: .
V: TRBV6-5
D: .
DNA: TGTGCCAGCAGACTTGGACAGACAGCCTACGAGCAGTACTTC
CDR3: CASRLGQTAYEQYF

J: TRBJ2-7
size: .
V: TRBV7-2
D: .
DNA: TGTGCCAGCCGCCCCCGCGGGGCCCTCTACGAGCAGTACTTC
CDR3: CASRPRGALYEQYF

J: TRBJ2-3
size: once
V: TRBV5-1
D: TRBD1
DNA: TGCGCCAGCAGCTTGCAGGGGGCGACCACAGATACGCAGTATTTT
CDR3: CASSLQGATTDTQYF

J: TRBJ1-5
size: .
V: TRBV4-1
D: TRBD1
DNA: TGCGCCAGCAGCCAGGGGACAGGGGCTCAGCCCCAGCATTTT
CDR3: CASSQGTGAQPQHF

J: TRBJ2-5
size: .
V: TRBV18
D: TRBD2
DNA: TGTGCCAGCTCACCACCTGGGCTAGCGGGGACCCAGTACTTC
CDR3: CASSPPGLAGTQYF

J: TRBJ1-4
size: .
V: TRBV6-6
D: .
DNA: TGTGCCAGCAGCAAAGGACGAGAAAAACTGTTTTTT
CDR3: CASSKGREKLFF

J: TRBJ1-5
size: .
V: TRBV28
D: .
DNA: TGTGCCAGCAGTTTGGGCAGTGGAAACAATCAGCCCCAGCATTTT
CDR3: CASSLGSGNNQPQHF

J: TRBJ2-2
size: .
V: TRBV6-5
D: .
DNA: TGTGCCAGCAGTTCCCCAGCGAACACCGGGGAGCTGTTTTTT
CDR3: CASSSPANTGELFF

J: TRBJ1-5
size: once
V: TRBV6-6
D: TRBD1
DNA: TGTGCCAGCAGTCGGGTCAGGGGGCCTCAGCCCCAGCATTTT
CDR3: CASSRVRGPQPQHF

J: TRBJ2-3
size: .
V: TRBV9
D: TRBD2
DNA: TGTGCCAGCAGCGTAGATTCTAGCGGAAACACAGATACGCAGTATTTT
CDR3: CASSVDSSGNTDTQYF

J: TRBJ1-6
size: .
V: TRBV30
D: .
DNA: TGTGCCTGGAGTGTAATAAGTTTTTCACCCCTCCACTTT
CDR3: CAWSVISFSPLHF

J: TRBJ1-4
size: .
V: TRBV10-3
D: .
DNA: TGTGCCATCAGTGAGTCCTTGGCGGAAAAACTGTTTTTT
CDR3: CAISESLAEKLFF

J: TRBJ1-1
size: .
V: TRBV11-2
D: .
DNA: TGTGCCAGCAGCTTGCCATTGGGGGGAACTGAAGCTTTCTTT
CDR3: CASSLPLGGTEAFF

J: TRBJ2-7
size: .
V: TRBV4-2
D: .
DNA: TGTGCCAGCAGCCAAGCCTTACGACAGGCCTACGAGCAGTACTTC
CDR3: CASSQALRQAYEQYF

J: TRBJ2-1
size: .
V: TRBV4-1
D: TRBD1
DNA: TGCGCCAGCAGCCAAGACGGGACAGGGGGAAGGGGTGAGCAGTTCTTC
CDR3: CASSQDGTGGRGEQFF

J: TRBJ2-1
size: .
V: TRBV5-4
D: .
DNA: TGTGCCAGCAGCTTGGGTAGCGGAAACTACAATGAGCAGTTCTTC
CDR3: CASSLGSGNYNEQFF

J: TRBJ2-5
size: .
V: TRBV7-9
D: .
DNA: TGTGCCAGCAGCTTAGGTCAGGGCCTCCAAGAGACCCAGTACTTC
CDR3: CASSLGQGLQETQYF

J: TRBJ1-4
size: .
V: TRBV4-1
D: .
DNA: TGCGCCAGCAGCCAAGTTTCCAGGCTTAATGAAAAACTGTTTTTT
CDR3: CASSQVSRLNEKLFF

J: TRBJ2-1
size: .
V: TRBV4-2
D: .
DNA: TGTGCCAGCAGCCAAGATCGAGCGGGCTCCTACAATGAGCAGTTCTTC
CDR3: CASSQDRAGSYNEQFF

J: TRBJ2-7
size: .
V: TRBV30
D: .
DNA: TGTGCCTGGAGTGTCCCCGGCGGGATAACCGAGCAGTACTTC
CDR3: CAWSVPGGITEQYF

J: TRBJ1-3
size: .
V: TRBV28
D: .
DNA: TGTGCCAGCAGTCAACAGGGTGGGACCTCTGGAAACACCATATATTTT
CDR3: CASSQQGGTSGNTIYF

J: TRBJ2-5
size: .
V: TRBV11-3
D: .
DNA: TGTGCCAGCAGCTTGGAGCAGGGTGAGACCCAGTACTTC
CDR3: CASSLEQGETQYF

J: TRBJ2-2
size: .
V: TRBV29-1
D: TRBD2
DNA: TGCAGCGTTGGGACTAGCCCGAACACCGGGGAGCTGTTTTTT
CDR3: CSVGTSPNTGELFF

J: TRBJ2-2
size: .
V: TRBV5-1
D: .
DNA: TGCGCCAGCAGCTTGGGCGGAAGACCTAACACCGGGGAGCTGTTTTTT
CDR3: CASSLGGRPNTGELFF

J: TRBJ2-1
size: .
V: TRBV10-1
D: .
DNA: TGCGCCAGCAGCCAAACTACAGGGCAAAGTGAGCAGTTCTTC
CDR3: CASSQTTGQSEQFF

J: TRBJ2-1
size: .
V: TRBV2
D: .
DNA: TGTGCCAGCAACAAGCGGGACAATGAGCAGTTCTTC
CDR3: CASNKRDNEQFF

J: TRBJ2-7
size: .
V: TRBV5-6
D: TRBD2
DNA: TGTGCCAGCAGCCTGCTCTGGTTTGCGGGAGGGCCCGGCGAGCAGTACTTC
CDR3: CASSLLWFAGGPGEQYF

J: TRBJ1-3
size: .
V: TRBV29-1
D: .
DNA: TGCAGCGTTATACCGGGACTGCACTCTGGAAACACCATATATTTT
CDR3: CSVIPGLHSGNTIYF

J: TRBJ2-5
size: few
V: TRBV5-1
D: TRBD2
DNA: TGCGCCAGCGGTCTACTAGCGGGAGGGGGAGAGACCCAGTACTTC
CDR3: CASGLLAGGGETQYF